This entry lists 24 T cell receptor beta chains sequenced from one sample in a study of T cells after yellow fever vaccination. Using its own MiXCR run on the 5' RACE reads, TCRdb lists one record per CDR3 protein. Counted here are approximately 600,000 distinct CDR3 sequences, around an eighth occurring once; the ten biggest clones make up 15%. The input for sequencing was PBMCs, taken on the day of the yellow fever booster vaccination. The receptors derive from a man younger than 40 who received the YFV17D yellow fever vaccine.

The chain uses TRBV15 and TRBJ1-2, with D unresolved. From germline, CDR1 is LNHNV and CDR2 YYDKDF (reference sequence). There are 12 residues in the CDR3. Trimming removed 3 bases at V and 4 bases at J, with 6 bases between. Here the CDR3 DNA reads TGTGCCACCAGCAGCGGAGTCTATGGCTACACCTTC. Translation gives CATSSGVYGYTF.

This sequence joins TRBV6-5 and TRBJ2-3; possible D gene TRBD1, 5 bases. This CDR3 spans 14 amino acids. Per the germline V gene, CDR1 is MNHEY and CDR2 is SVGAGI. Trimming cost V 6 bases and J 0 bases, with 10 bases left between them. The CDR3, as DNA: TGTGCCAGCAGACTGGACATTAGCACAGATACGCAGTATTTT. As protein: CASRLDISTDTQYF.

This clonotype was detected only a few times. This chain uses TRBV6-5 with TRBJ1-1; D may be TRBD1 (5 bases). With 2 bases removed from V and 5 bases from J, the gap between germline ends came to 24 bases. Germline V lookup: CDR1 MNHEY, CDR2 SVGAGI. The CDR3 consists of 18 residues. DNA for the CDR3: TGTGCCAGCAGTTACGAGTACGGGACCGTTCCTGGAGGGACTGAAGCTTTCTTT. It yields the protein CASSYEYGTVPGGTEAFF.

The rearrangement links TRBV5-1 to TRBJ2-1, with a possible D match to TRBD1 (6 bases). V was shortened by 3 bases and J by 4 bases, with 23 bases between the two germline ends. The CDR3 has 18 amino acids. Germline lookup yields CDR1 SGHRS and CDR2 YFSETQ. The CDR3 loop is CASSWGHRESPHYNEQFF. The CDR3, as DNA: TGCGCCAGCAGCTGGGGCCACAGGGAGAGTCCCCATTACAATGAGCAGTTCTTC.

This clonotype came up a few times. The chain has TRBV20-1 and TRBJ1-6, with no clear D. The CDR3 has 14 amino acids. The V end was cut by 6 bases, the J end by 5 bases, with 14 bases between. The V gene's germline CDR1 is DFQATT and CDR2 SNEGSKA (reference sequence). The CDR3 is CSAVVGPDNSPLHF. For the CDR3, the DNA is TGCAGTGCCGTGGTTGGGCCCGATAATTCACCCCTCCACTTT.

This clonotype was observed a handful of times. This rearrangement joins TRBV10-3 to TRBJ2-1; tentatively, D is TRBD1 (7 bases). The CDR3 sequence is 15 residues long. Germline V gene lookup returns CDR1 ENHRY and CDR2 SYGVKD. The V end was cut by 11 bases, the J end by 7 bases, with 24 bases between. Here the CDR3 reads CAGRMEGAPGNEQFF. In DNA form, the CDR3 reads TGTGCCGGCCGAATGGAGGGGGCGCCGGGTAATGAGCAGTTCTTC.

The chain combines TRBV20-1 with TRBJ2-3, with D perhaps TRBD1 (5 bases). This CDR3 region has 13 residues. Germline CDR1 reads DFQATT; CDR2 reads SNEGSKA (reference sequence). Trimming pared 5 bases from V and 1 base from J, leaving 10 bases between. The CDR3 sequence is CSAPTERTDTQYF. CDR3 sequence (DNA): TGCAGTGCTCCGACAGAGCGCACAGATACGCAGTATTTT.

This clonotype came up a few times. The chain couples TRBV12-3 or TRBV12-4 to TRBJ1-5, with 9 bases lining up with TRBD1. The V and J ends lost 6 bases and 7 bases, in that order; junction bases with no gene match: 7. The CDR3 covers 14 residues. The chain's CDR3 is CASSRTGVWQPQHF. Here the CDR3 DNA reads TGTGCCAGCAGCCGGACAGGGGTCTGGCAGCCCCAGCATTTT.

The J gene is TRBJ2-1, the V gene TRBV29-1; D perhaps matches TRBD1 (6 bases). The V and J ends lost 4 bases and 9 bases respectively, with 10 bases between them. This CDR3 spans 11 amino acids. Germline values: CDR1 SQVTM, CDR2 ANQGSEA. CDR3 region: CSVVRGSEQFF. The CDR3 DNA follows: TGCAGCGTTGTCAGGGGAAGTGAGCAGTTCTTC.

This clonotype was seen ten or more times. The V call is TRBV7-2, the J call TRBJ2-3, with D perhaps TRBD2 (5 bases). CDR3 length: 13 amino acids. Trimming took 5 bases from V and 5 from J, leaving 11 bases between them. From germline, CDR1 is SGHTA and CDR2 FQGNSA. CDR3 bases: TGTGCCAGCAGCCCCCTCGGGGTAGATACGCAGTATTTT. Translating it yields CASSPLGVDTQYF.

The CDR3 sequence: CASSQEIRLSQYF. CDR3 nucleotide sequence: TGTGCCAGCAGCCAAGAAATCAGGTTATCGCAGTATTTT. V and J are TRBV3-1 and TRBJ2-3; D call uncertain. The CDR3 sequence is 13 residues long. Looked up from germline, CDR1 is LGHDT and CDR2 is YNNKEL (reference sequence). The V gene lost 0 bases and the J gene lost 10 bases, with 11 bases spanning the gap.

The chain uses TRBV18 and TRBJ2-5; 7 bases line up with TRBD2. V shed 5 bases and J 5 bases; nucleotides not matched to a gene: 14. The germline V gene encodes CDR1 KGHSH and CDR2 LQKENI. The CDR3 covers 16 residues. As DNA, the CDR3 is TGTGCCAGCTCAACCGGGGGGAAACATCGAGGCGAGACCCAGTACTTC. Translated: CASSTGGKHRGETQYF.

This clonotype was found a few times. The chain couples TRBV5-1 to TRBJ2-2; D not certain. CDR1 SGHRS and CDR2 YFSETQ come from the germline V gene. The CDR3 runs 15 residues. Trimming pared 4 bases from V and 1 base from J, leaving 11 bases between. CDR3 DNA sequence: TGCGCCAGCAGCCCCGCTTGGGGGAACACCGGGGAGCTGTTTTTT. Amino acids: CASSPAWGNTGELFF.

This chain uses TRBV7-2 with TRBJ2-5, with 8 bases identical to TRBD1. J lost 5 bases, V lost 5 bases, and 10 bases had no gene match. The length of the CDR3 is 15 residues. In germline, CDR1 is SGHTA, CDR2 FQGNSA. In DNA, the CDR3 is TGTGCCAGCAGCCTCCAGACAGGGGTGGTGGAGACCCAGTACTTC. Translating gives CASSLQTGVVETQYF.

This clonotype was picked up a small number of times. The chain uses TRBV6-2 or TRBV6-3 and TRBJ1-2; TRBD1 matches at 7 bases. V lost 2 bases, J lost 7 bases, and 10 bases stayed unmatched. Germline V gene lookup returns CDR1 MNHEY and CDR2 SVGEGT. The CDR3 extends over 15 amino acids. The CDR3 sequence is CASSYATGLLSGYTF. CDR3 nucleotide sequence: TGTGCCAGCAGTTACGCGACAGGGCTGTTGTCTGGCTACACCTTC.

The chain employs TRBV29-1 and TRBJ2-1, with 7 bases fitting TRBD2. This CDR3 is built from 11 residues. Germline lookup yields CDR1 SQVTM and CDR2 ANQGSEA. V gave up 6 bases and J gave up 5 bases; unmatched junction bases: 1. The CDR3 loop is CSVRGDNEQFF. The CDR3 coding sequence is TGCAGCGTACGGGGGGACAATGAGCAGTTCTTC.

The table lists this clonotype with a few counts. The chain uses TRBV19 and TRBJ2-7; D may be TRBD1 (6 bases). Trimming stripped 3 bases from V and 2 bases from J, with 8 bases between. The V gene's germline CDR1 is LNHDA and CDR2 SQIVND (reference sequence). The CDR3 consists of 13 residues. CDR3 region: CASSIQGPYEQYF. CDR3 nucleotide sequence: TGTGCCAGTAGTATCCAGGGGCCCTACGAGCAGTACTTC. Based on the CDR3 plus reference TRBV19 and TRBJ2-7, the full variable domain is DGGITQSPKYLFRKEGQNVTLSCEQNLNHDAMYWYRQDPGQGLRLIYYSQIVNDFQKGDIAEGYSVSREKKESFPLTVTSAQKNPTAFYLCASSIQGPYEQYFGPGTRLTVT.

This clonotype was picked up a small number of times. The J gene is TRBJ1-6, the V gene TRBV9; D is uncertain. V lost 2 bases and J lost 8, with 8 bases in between. Germline V CDR1 and CDR2: SGDLS, YYNGEE. The CDR3 sequence is 13 residues long. The CDR3 nucleotides read TGTGCCAGCAGCGTGGCATGGGATTCACCCCTCCACTTT. Translated: CASSVAWDSPLHF.

This clonotype was seen more than once but under ten times. The chain carries TRBV7-9 and TRBJ1-5; 10 nucleotides line up with TRBD1. Trimming at V came to 4 bases and at J to 6 bases, leaving 3 bases not matched to a gene. Germline values: CDR1 SEHNR, CDR2 FQNEAQ (reference sequence). CDR3 length: 14 residues. The CDR3 DNA sequence: TGTGCCAGCAGCTCCGGACAGGGGGTTCAGCCCCAGCATTTT. Protein product: CASSSGQGVQPQHF.

The chain links TRBV28 to TRBJ2-7, with 8 bases aligning to TRBD1. The CDR3 has 14 amino acids. The V gene end was trimmed by 6 bases and the J gene end by 3 bases; junction bases not matched to a gene: 7. CDR1 is MDHEN and CDR2 is SYDVKM in the germline V gene. The CDR3 DNA reads as TGTGCCAGCAGGGGAGGACAGGGTTACTACGAGCAGTACTTC. It translates to CASRGGQGYYEQYF.

This sequence joins TRBV4-2 and TRBJ2-1; 7 bases align to TRBD2. J lost 0 bases, V lost 6 bases, and 11 bases had no gene match. The CDR3 is 17 amino acids. Germline V CDR1 and CDR2: LGHNA, YNFKEQ. CDR3 region: CASRSVAGIHSYNEQFF. The CDR3 region has the DNA TGTGCCAGCAGATCGGTAGCGGGCATACACTCCTACAATGAGCAGTTCTTC.

The sample holds a few counts of this clonotype. The chain carries TRBV10-2 and TRBJ2-1, with 9 bases aligning to TRBD1. Trimming took 7 bases from V and 4 from J; bases not matched to a gene: 5. Germline CDR1 reads WSHSY; CDR2 reads SAAADI. The CDR3 extends over 14 amino acids. The CDR3 spells CASKSTGGYNEQFF. CDR3 coding DNA: TGCGCCAGCAAATCGACAGGGGGTTACAATGAGCAGTTCTTC.

The rearrangement links TRBV7-2 to TRBJ2-7; TRBD2 might be the D (5 bases). This CDR3 region has 13 residues. Between the trimmed V and J ends, which lost 5 bases and 4 bases, there was a span of 12 bases. Germline V CDR1 and CDR2: SGHTA, FQGNSA. The CDR3 sequence is CASSTSLGYEQYF. In nucleotides, the CDR3 is TGTGCCAGCAGCACTAGTCTAGGTTACGAGCAGTACTTC.

CDR3 amino acids: CASSPTSGWTDTQYF. CDR3 sequence (DNA): TGTGCCAGCAGCCCGACTAGCGGGTGGACAGATACGCAGTATTTT. The chain links TRBV3-1 to TRBJ2-3; 10 bases fit TRBD2. The germline CDR1 and CDR2 sequences are LGHDT and YNNKEL (reference sequence). V gave up 4 bases and J gave up 3 bases; unmatched junction bases: 4. CDR3 length: 15 amino acids.